Listed below are T cell receptor beta chains from one sample, sequenced in a study of human T cells and chemical hapten exposure. MiXCR, applied by TCRdb to the RACE reads, yields one record per CDR3 protein. The sample contains about 39,000 distinct CDR3 sequences, 9.5% to 15% of which appear only once. The sequencing used whole blood, collected in connection with sensitization to the hapten diphenylcyclopropenone (DPC). These receptors were collected from a woman aged 40 to 50 with alopecia areata. Some clones in this sample may be carry-over from other donors' samples. CDR3s include the opening cysteine and the closing phenylalanine or tryptophan. Fields, in order: CDR3 DNA, CDR3 protein, J gene, clone size, V gene, D gene. The D gene is left open where the match is weak. The listing skips clone size in some rows; elsewhere it reads once, few, many or a size class.

CDR3 DNA: TGTGCCAGCGGGAGGCGGGGTCCCCAAGAGACCCAGTACTTC
CDR3 protein: CASGRRGPQETQYF
J gene: TRBJ2-5
clone size: few
V gene: TRBV28
D gene: NA

CDR3 DNA: TGTGCCACCCGGGACAGCTCCTATACGCAGTATTTT
CDR3 protein: CATRDSSYTQYF
J gene: TRBJ2-3
clone size: few
V gene: TRBV15
D gene: TRBD1

CDR3 DNA: TGTGCCAGCAGCTTAGACCCAGGGTTGACCTACGAGCAGTACTTC
CDR3 protein: CASSLDPGLTYEQYF
J gene: TRBJ2-7
clone size: NA
V gene: TRBV11-3
D gene: NA

CDR3 DNA: TGTGCCAGCAGTCAGACAGGGCAGCTGGAGACCCAGTACTTC
CDR3 protein: CASSQTGQLETQYF
J gene: TRBJ2-5
clone size: many
V gene: TRBV28
D gene: TRBD1

CDR3 DNA: TGCGCCAGCAGCCTGACTAGCGGGACTTTCGATGAGCAGTTCTTC
CDR3 protein: CASSLTSGTFDEQFF
J gene: TRBJ2-1
clone size: NA
V gene: TRBV5-1
D gene: TRBD2

CDR3 DNA: TGCAGCGTTAGAGACCCTCTTGAAAATGAGCAGTTCTTC
CDR3 protein: CSVRDPLENEQFF
J gene: TRBJ2-1
clone size: many
V gene: TRBV29-1
D gene: NA

CDR3 DNA: TGCAGCGTTCAAAGGGGGGCTGAAGCTTTCTTT
CDR3 protein: CSVQRGAEAFF
J gene: TRBJ1-1
clone size: NA
V gene: TRBV29-1
D gene: NA

CDR3 DNA: TGTGCCAGCAGGGCCGGACTAGGTCCTGGCGGGGAGCTGTTTTTT
CDR3 protein: CASRAGLGPGGELFF
J gene: TRBJ2-2
clone size: many
V gene: TRBV2
D gene: TRBD2

CDR3 DNA: TGTGCCAGCACCCCGCAGCTCAATGAGCAGTTCTTC
CDR3 protein: CASTPQLNEQFF
J gene: TRBJ2-1
clone size: many
V gene: TRBV7-2
D gene: NA

CDR3 DNA: TGTGCCAGCAGTGTCGGCGGGGAACCCTACGAGCAGTACTTC
CDR3 protein: CASSVGGEPYEQYF
J gene: TRBJ2-7
clone size: NA
V gene: TRBV28
D gene: NA

CDR3 DNA: TGTGCCAGCTCACCAGGGCAGGGCATAGATACGCAGTATTTT
CDR3 protein: CASSPGQGIDTQYF
J gene: TRBJ2-3
clone size: many
V gene: TRBV18
D gene: NA

CDR3 DNA: TGTGCCAGCAGCTTGGGAGGGGTGGCTGAGCAGTTCTTC
CDR3 protein: CASSLGGVAEQFF
J gene: TRBJ2-1
clone size: few
V gene: TRBV7-9
D gene: TRBD2

CDR3 DNA: TGCGCCAGCAGCCAGGGCGCGGGGTTACCCTACGAGCAGTACTTC
CDR3 protein: CASSQGAGLPYEQYF
J gene: TRBJ2-7
clone size: NA
V gene: TRBV5-1
D gene: NA

CDR3 DNA: TGTGCCAGCAGTTTTCAGGGGGGGACAGCACCTGGAAACACCATATATTTT
CDR3 protein: CASSFQGGTAPGNTIYF
J gene: TRBJ1-3
clone size: many
V gene: TRBV6-6
D gene: TRBD1

CDR3 DNA: TGCAGTGCTAAGAAAACAGGGCAAGAGACCCAGTACTTC
CDR3 protein: CSAKKTGQETQYF
J gene: TRBJ2-5
clone size: NA
V gene: TRBV20-1
D gene: NA

CDR3 DNA: TGTGCCAGCAGTCGGACCGGGACAGGGATAGTGGAGCAGTACTTC
CDR3 protein: CASSRTGTGIVEQYF
J gene: TRBJ2-7
clone size: NA
V gene: TRBV2
D gene: TRBD1

CDR3 DNA: TGTGCCAGCAGTCCCTCTCGGGGCGGGGAGCTGTTTTTT
CDR3 protein: CASSPSRGGELFF
J gene: TRBJ2-2
clone size: many
V gene: TRBV12-3/TRBV12-4
D gene: NA

CDR3 DNA: TGCGCCAGCAGCTGGGACAGCAACACCGGGGAGCTGTTTTTT
CDR3 protein: CASSWDSNTGELFF
J gene: TRBJ2-2
clone size: NA
V gene: TRBV5-1
D gene: TRBD1

CDR3 DNA: TGTGCCAGCAGTTTTCTCGATCACACTGAAGCTTTCTTT
CDR3 protein: CASSFLDHTEAFF
J gene: TRBJ1-1
clone size: many
V gene: TRBV27
D gene: NA

CDR3 DNA: TGTGCCAGCAGCGTCCTCACAGGGGGCGGGATTGAGCAGTTCTTC
CDR3 protein: CASSVLTGGGIEQFF
J gene: TRBJ2-1
clone size: few
V gene: TRBV11-2
D gene: TRBD1

CDR3 DNA: TGTGCCAGCAGTTGGGATCAGCCCCAGCATTTT
CDR3 protein: CASSWDQPQHF
J gene: TRBJ1-5
clone size: many
V gene: TRBV28
D gene: NA

CDR3 DNA: TGTGCCAGCACCGGCCCCAGCACAGATACGCAGTATTTT
CDR3 protein: CASTGPSTDTQYF
J gene: TRBJ2-3
clone size: few
V gene: TRBV28
D gene: NA

CDR3 DNA: TGTGCCAGCAGTCCCGTGACAGATACGCAGTATTTT
CDR3 protein: CASSPVTDTQYF
J gene: TRBJ2-3
clone size: many
V gene: TRBV12-3/TRBV12-4
D gene: NA

CDR3 DNA: TGTGCCATCTCCAACAGGGAGGGCAATGAGCAGTTCTTC
CDR3 protein: CAISNREGNEQFF
J gene: TRBJ2-1
clone size: many
V gene: TRBV24-1
D gene: NA

CDR3 DNA: TGCGCCAGCAGCTACCTTAACACAGGGGCCAGCGAGCAGTACTTC
CDR3 protein: CASSYLNTGASEQYF
J gene: TRBJ2-7
clone size: many
V gene: TRBV4-1
D gene: TRBD1

CDR3 DNA: TGTGCCAGCTCTAGCGCTACGAACACCGGGGAGCTGTTTTTT
CDR3 protein: CASSSATNTGELFF
J gene: TRBJ2-2
clone size: many
V gene: TRBV2
D gene: NA

CDR3 DNA: TGTGCCAGCAGTTCCACAGGGTTTTCGACTGAAGCTTTCTTT
CDR3 protein: CASSSTGFSTEAFF
J gene: TRBJ1-1
clone size: many
V gene: TRBV6-2/TRBV6-3
D gene: NA

CDR3 DNA: TGTGCCATCAGTGGGACAGGGGACAATGAGCAGTTCTTC
CDR3 protein: CAISGTGDNEQFF
J gene: TRBJ2-1
clone size: NA
V gene: TRBV10-3
D gene: TRBD1

CDR3 DNA: TGTGCCAGCAGTTTAGCCTCGGACATTAACTATGGCTACACCTTC
CDR3 protein: CASSLASDINYGYTF
J gene: TRBJ1-2
clone size: NA
V gene: TRBV28
D gene: NA

CDR3 DNA: TGTGCCAGCAATGAGGGATGGGGAGAGACCCAGTACTTC
CDR3 protein: CASNEGWGETQYF
J gene: TRBJ2-5
clone size: few
V gene: TRBV9
D gene: NA

CDR3 DNA: TGCGCCAGCAGCTTCCAGGGTCAAGAGACCCAGTACTTC
CDR3 protein: CASSFQGQETQYF
J gene: TRBJ2-5
clone size: NA
V gene: TRBV5-1
D gene: NA

CDR3 DNA: TGTGCCAGCAACCCCCAGGGGGGGCTAGGCGAGCAGTACTTC
CDR3 protein: CASNPQGGLGEQYF
J gene: TRBJ2-7
clone size: few
V gene: TRBV12-3/TRBV12-4
D gene: NA

CDR3 DNA: TGTGCCAGTAGTTCACAGGGAGCAACTAATGAAAAACTGTTTTTT
CDR3 protein: CASSSQGATNEKLFF
J gene: TRBJ1-4
clone size: many
V gene: TRBV19
D gene: NA

CDR3 DNA: TGTGCCATCAACCCCGACGGAGCCTCCTACGAGCAGTACTTC
CDR3 protein: CAINPDGASYEQYF
J gene: TRBJ2-7
clone size: NA
V gene: TRBV10-3
D gene: NA

CDR3 DNA: TGCAGCGTTGACAGCCCGGAGAACGGCTACACCTTC
CDR3 protein: CSVDSPENGYTF
J gene: TRBJ1-2
clone size: few
V gene: TRBV29-1
D gene: NA

CDR3 DNA: TGCAGTGCTCAGCGAAGGGGGTTAGATACGCAGTATTTT
CDR3 protein: CSAQRRGLDTQYF
J gene: TRBJ2-3
clone size: many
V gene: TRBV20-1
D gene: NA

CDR3 DNA: TGTGCCAGCAGTGACGACAGGGAGACCGGGGAGCTGTTTTTT
CDR3 protein: CASSDDRETGELFF
J gene: TRBJ2-2
clone size: many
V gene: TRBV6-4
D gene: TRBD1

CDR3 DNA: TGTGCCATCAGTGAGAACACCGGGGAGCTGTTTTTT
CDR3 protein: CAISENTGELFF
J gene: TRBJ2-2
clone size: few
V gene: TRBV10-3
D gene: NA

CDR3 DNA: TGTGCCTCCAGCGGACTGAACACTGAAGCTTTCTTT
CDR3 protein: CASSGLNTEAFF
J gene: TRBJ1-1
clone size: NA
V gene: TRBV10-3
D gene: NA

CDR3 DNA: TGTGCCAGCAGTTTGTATCACGCCTTGGGCGAGCAGTACTTC
CDR3 protein: CASSLYHALGEQYF
J gene: TRBJ2-7
clone size: few
V gene: TRBV28
D gene: NA

CDR3 DNA: TGTGCCAGCAGCTTCGACAGGGTTTATGGCTACACCTTC
CDR3 protein: CASSFDRVYGYTF
J gene: TRBJ1-2
clone size: NA
V gene: TRBV5-5
D gene: TRBD1

CDR3 DNA: TGCGCCAGCAGCCGAACTAGCGGGCCCCAAGAGACCCAGTACTTC
CDR3 protein: CASSRTSGPQETQYF
J gene: TRBJ2-5
clone size: NA
V gene: TRBV4-1
D gene: TRBD2

CDR3 DNA: TGTGCCAGCAGCAACCCGCTAAAGAGCTCCTACAATGAGCAGTTCTTC
CDR3 protein: CASSNPLKSSYNEQFF
J gene: TRBJ2-1
clone size: many
V gene: TRBV9
D gene: NA

CDR3 DNA: TGCAGCGCCCCGGACAGGACCTATGGCTACACCTTC
CDR3 protein: CSAPDRTYGYTF
J gene: TRBJ1-2
clone size: NA
V gene: TRBV29-1
D gene: TRBD1

CDR3 DNA: TGTGCCAGCAGCATCAACAGGGGTGACGAGCAGTACTTC
CDR3 protein: CASSINRGDEQYF
J gene: TRBJ2-7
clone size: NA
V gene: TRBV7-6
D gene: TRBD1

CDR3 DNA: TGCAGCGTGAGCCAGGGCGGCACTGAAGCTTTCTTT
CDR3 protein: CSVSQGGTEAFF
J gene: TRBJ1-1
clone size: NA
V gene: TRBV29-1
D gene: NA

CDR3 DNA: TGTGCCAGCAGCCCAACCGGGGGGGCCTCCGCCTTCTACAATGAGCAGTTCTTC
CDR3 protein: CASSPTGGASAFYNEQFF
J gene: TRBJ2-1
clone size: NA
V gene: TRBV6-6
D gene: TRBD2

CDR3 DNA: TGTGCAAGTCGCCCCGTAGCGGGGACCACCTACGAGCAGTACTTC
CDR3 protein: CASRPVAGTTYEQYF
J gene: TRBJ2-7
clone size: many
V gene: TRBV12-2
D gene: NA

CDR3 DNA: TGCAGTGCTACCCCGCGGGGCGGGGGATTACTTAGCTACGAGCAGTACTTC
CDR3 protein: CSATPRGGGLLSYEQYF
J gene: TRBJ2-7
clone size: many
V gene: TRBV20-1
D gene: TRBD2

CDR3 DNA: TGTGCCAGCAGCTTAGCCAGAAGGGGCGCAGATACGCAGTATTTT
CDR3 protein: CASSLARRGADTQYF
J gene: TRBJ2-3
clone size: many
V gene: TRBV7-2
D gene: NA

CDR3 DNA: TGTGCCAGCGGGAGGGGGAGTCGGACAGATACGCAGTATTTT
CDR3 protein: CASGRGSRTDTQYF
J gene: TRBJ2-3
clone size: few
V gene: TRBV28
D gene: NA

CDR3 DNA: TGTGCCTGGGGACAGACCTACGAGCAGTACTTC
CDR3 protein: CAWGQTYEQYF
J gene: TRBJ2-7
clone size: many
V gene: TRBV30
D gene: NA

CDR3 DNA: TGCAGTGCTAGTGGGCGGGGGGCCTACGAGCAGTACTTC
CDR3 protein: CSASGRGAYEQYF
J gene: TRBJ2-7
clone size: NA
V gene: TRBV20-1
D gene: TRBD2